This T cell receptor beta chain stems from a study of blood T cells in healthy people across ages. Across the study: There was about one barcoded beta molecule captured by template switching per two T cells.

Concerning this clonotype itself: Its matching antigen is unknown.

For the second PCR, which ran for roughly 6 to 12 cycles, a sample-barcoded 5' primer and a J-beta primer mix were used. TCRdb re-called the 5' RACE reads with MiXCR, one entry per CDR3 protein. The profile shows fewer than 1,000,000 distinct CDR3 sequences, around 45% of them singletons. Study-wide results and limits: As age increased, TCR beta diversity per million T cells fell in a roughly linear fashion.

Germline lookup yields CDR1 MNHEY and CDR2 SMNVEV (reference sequence). This CDR3 spans 14 amino acids. V trimming: 3 bases; J trimming: 7 bases; junction bases outside the gene matches: 8. The total RNA that was extracted per sample amounted to at least 5 micrograms. The sample comprised blood. The J gene is TRBJ2-7, the V gene TRBV27; TRBD2 matches at 8 bases. The clonotype originates from an elderly man in good health. The CDR3: CASSLTGGPNEQYF. The CDR3 coding sequence is TGTGCCAGCAGTTTGACGGGGGGGCCGAATGAGCAGTACTTC.